This is a list of T cell receptor beta chains from one sample in a study of T-cell memory formation after mild COVID-19. TCRdb reprocessed the 5' RACE reads with MiXCR, giving one entry per CDR3 protein. The data contain approximately 300,000 distinct CDR3 sequences, 15% to 20% of them singletons. The source material was PBMCs or a T cell subset sorted from them (not recorded which). Receptors were obtained from a man aged 18-30 years who had mild COVID-19 (a few samples of this study predate the infection). Cell type and time point are not known. The CDR3 runs from the conserved cysteine through the conserved F or W.

cdr3_aa j_call v_call
CASSPNGQSVGAFF TRBJ1-1 TRBV12-3/TRBV12-4
CASSLNRMLETQYF TRBJ2-5 TRBV3-1
CASSRTGGNNEQFF TRBJ2-1 TRBV5-1
CASIGNSEAFF TRBJ1-1 TRBV5-1
CASSLFFGELFF TRBJ2-2 TRBV7-6
CASSLDYISEQFF TRBJ2-1 TRBV11-2
CASSYDHHGGDSTDTQYF TRBJ2-3 TRBV6-6
CASSLRRIVGLNEQFF TRBJ2-1 TRBV28
CSARDRGGVDEQFF TRBJ2-1 TRBV20-1
CASSLAGVDEQFF TRBJ2-1 TRBV12-3/TRBV12-4
CASSPGTSGGHEQFF TRBJ2-1 TRBV7-2
CASSYGAGGEKLFF TRBJ1-4 TRBV6-5
CASSQVLGTGNGYTF TRBJ1-2 TRBV14
CSARDRDTFSYEQYF TRBJ2-7 TRBV20-1
CASSLDNPDYGYTF TRBJ1-2 TRBV5-1
CASRSRDRGLNPNTGELFF TRBJ2-2 TRBV12-3/TRBV12-4
CASSQRVPNTEAFF TRBJ1-1 TRBV3-1
CASSEQGMLGTEAFF TRBJ1-1 TRBV19
CASNPGGTGDYQPQHF TRBJ1-5 TRBV7-2
CATSRGGSYNSPLHF TRBJ1-6 TRBV15
CASSPTDTLRNEQFF TRBJ2-1 TRBV18
CASSLGQYYQPQHF TRBJ1-5 TRBV7-2
CASSYDRRGDPDTQYF TRBJ2-3 TRBV6-2/TRBV6-3
CSARVPTRNYGYTF TRBJ1-2 TRBV20-1
CASSLDAGGTDTQYF TRBJ2-3 TRBV7-9
CASSTGQGGYGYTF TRBJ1-2 TRBV5-1
CASSSAALRDHQPQHF TRBJ1-5 TRBV6-2/TRBV6-3
CASSLYAGGDRGHSPLHF TRBJ1-6 TRBV11-2
CASSFMAPGTGVDEQFF TRBJ2-1 TRBV12-3/TRBV12-4
CATSRNSGGGNYEQYF TRBJ2-7 TRBV15
CASSKPTGGSGANVLTF TRBJ2-6 TRBV19
CASGRPAGNTGELFF TRBJ2-2 TRBV2
CASSLITGGTEAFF TRBJ1-1 TRBV14
CASSLVMVAGPGEQYF TRBJ2-7 TRBV5-1
CASSLLRRGGTYNEQFF TRBJ2-1 TRBV7-9
CASSRTGLSNQPQHF TRBJ1-5 TRBV5-1
CASSGGGARGEQFF TRBJ2-1 TRBV7-3
CASSLVRGANEQFF TRBJ2-1 TRBV7-2
CASSQDWIASGGADTQYF TRBJ2-3 TRBV4-2
CSAFAREREQYF TRBJ2-7 TRBV20-1
CASSRVVDQKAFF TRBJ1-1 TRBV12-3/TRBV12-4
CAWDSHQETQYF TRBJ2-5 TRBV28
CSANVRGEKLFF TRBJ1-4 TRBV20-1
CASGPGETEAFF TRBJ1-1 TRBV6-5